What follows is one T cell receptor (beta chain) and its context. Enrollment of patients from Seattle took place during active infection, with longitudinal follow-up. The data are from a study of blood T cell repertoires in COVID-19. In the study overall: PBMCs, B-cell-depleted T cells, or T cells provided the cDNA or gDNA that made up the material.

Here immunoSEQ multiplex PCR was the method, and the copy in TCRdb shows in-frame clones only, minus some. The sample contains around 310,000 clones, around 89% of which appear only once. Germline-derived CDR1 and CDR2 are MRHNA and SNTAGT. With 6 bases removed from V and 2 bases from J, the gap between germline ends came to 10 bases. The CDR3 spans 14 residues. The chain links TRBV6-4 to TRBJ2-2; D possibly corresponds to TRBD1 (6 bases). This TCR derives from a woman aged 40 to 50 with COVID-19, enrolled during active disease. The sample consisted of peripheral blood. The CDR3 DNA reads TGTGCCAGCAGACCAGGGGTTAACACCGGGGAGCTGTTTTTT. This translates into CASRPGVNTGELFF.